The sequence of this T cell receptor beta chain was determined in a study of T cell responses to AZD1222 COVID-19 vaccine. Study findings and constraints: Donors in the cohort were predominantly white British and more often female, and clonal diversity was possibly underestimated.

In regard to this clone: Its antigen is still unknown.

Germline lookup yields CDR1 SGHRS and CDR2 YFSETQ. The ends lost 0 bases at V and 14 bases at J; junction bases unmatched: 5. This CDR3 comprises 13 residues. The repertoire was sequenced with immunoSEQ multiplex PCR; TCRdb's copy has only in-frame clones and lacks some. The sample yields over 85,000 clones, almost 90% seen once. Second-dose groups at about 4 or about 12 weeks were pooled. Sequencing used peripheral blood, obtained 28 days after the second AZD1222 dose. The origin of this receptor is an adult who received the AZD1222 COVID-19 vaccine. This chain links TRBV5-1 with TRBJ1-6; TRBD1 matches 7 bases. The CDR3 protein is CASSLAGQSTLHF. The CDR3 DNA sequence: TGCGCCAGCAGCTTGGCGGGACAGTCAACCCTCCACTTT.